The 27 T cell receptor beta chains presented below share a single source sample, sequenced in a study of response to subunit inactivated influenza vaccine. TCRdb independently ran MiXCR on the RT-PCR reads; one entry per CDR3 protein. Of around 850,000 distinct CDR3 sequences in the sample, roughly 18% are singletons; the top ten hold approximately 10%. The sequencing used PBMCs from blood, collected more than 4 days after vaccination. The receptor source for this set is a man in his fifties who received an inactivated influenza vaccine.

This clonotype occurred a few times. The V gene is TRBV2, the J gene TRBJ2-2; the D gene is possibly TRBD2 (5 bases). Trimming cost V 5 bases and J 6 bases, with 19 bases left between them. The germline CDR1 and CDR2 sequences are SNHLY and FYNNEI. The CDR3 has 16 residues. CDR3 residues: CASSPQARGLSGELFF. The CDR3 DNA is TGTGCCAGCAGTCCCCAAGCGAGAGGGCTATCCGGGGAGCTGTTTTTT.

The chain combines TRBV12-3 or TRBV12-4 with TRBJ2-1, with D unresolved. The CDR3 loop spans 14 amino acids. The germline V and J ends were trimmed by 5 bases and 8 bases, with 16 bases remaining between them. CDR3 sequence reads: CASSPWVSEDEQFF. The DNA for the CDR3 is TGTGCCAGCAGTCCATGGGTATCGGAAGATGAGCAGTTCTTC.

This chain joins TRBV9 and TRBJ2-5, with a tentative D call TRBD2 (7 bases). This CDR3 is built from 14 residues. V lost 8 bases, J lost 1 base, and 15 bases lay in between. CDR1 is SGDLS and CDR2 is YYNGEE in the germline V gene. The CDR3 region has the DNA TGTGCCAGTAACGAGGGGGGGGGCCAAGAGACCCAGTACTTC. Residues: CASNEGGGQETQYF.

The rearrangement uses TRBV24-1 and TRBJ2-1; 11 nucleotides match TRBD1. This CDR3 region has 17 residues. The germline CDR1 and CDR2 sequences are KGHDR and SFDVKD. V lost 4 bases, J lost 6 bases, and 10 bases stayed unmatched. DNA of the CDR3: TGTGCCACCAGTGACCGCGGACAGGGGGCAAGGACCAATGAGCAGTTCTTC. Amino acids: CATSDRGQGARTNEQFF.

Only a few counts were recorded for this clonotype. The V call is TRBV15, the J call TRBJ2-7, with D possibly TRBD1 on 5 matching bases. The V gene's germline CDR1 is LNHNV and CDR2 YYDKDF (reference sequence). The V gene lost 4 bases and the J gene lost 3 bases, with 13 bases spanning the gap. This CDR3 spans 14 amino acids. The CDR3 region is CATSKDAGFYEQYF. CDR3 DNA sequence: TGTGCCACCAGCAAGGACGCAGGGTTCTACGAGCAGTACTTC.

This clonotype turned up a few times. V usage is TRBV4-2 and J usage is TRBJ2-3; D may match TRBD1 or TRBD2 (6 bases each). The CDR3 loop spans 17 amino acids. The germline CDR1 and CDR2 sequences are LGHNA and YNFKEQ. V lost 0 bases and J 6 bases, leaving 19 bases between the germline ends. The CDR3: CASSQDKGPGARDTQYF. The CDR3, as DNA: TGTGCCAGCAGCCAAGATAAGGGCCCGGGGGCCCGGGATACGCAGTATTTT.

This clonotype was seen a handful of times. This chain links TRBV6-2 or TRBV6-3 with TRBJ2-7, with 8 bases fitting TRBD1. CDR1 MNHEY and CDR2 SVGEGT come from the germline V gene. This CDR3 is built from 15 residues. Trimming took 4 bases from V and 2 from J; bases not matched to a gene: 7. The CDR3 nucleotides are TGTGCCAGCAGTTCCAGGGGGCGTTTACCCTACGAGCAGTACTTC. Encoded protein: CASSSRGRLPYEQYF.

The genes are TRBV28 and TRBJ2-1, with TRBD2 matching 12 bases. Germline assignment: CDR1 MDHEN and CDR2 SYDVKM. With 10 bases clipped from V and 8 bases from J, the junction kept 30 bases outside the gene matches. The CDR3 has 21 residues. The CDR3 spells CAMGPGLLCRTSGGPRHEQFF. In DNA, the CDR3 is TGTGCCATGGGCCCCGGGCTCCTCTGCCGAACTAGCGGGGGGCCTAGGCATGAGCAGTTCTTC. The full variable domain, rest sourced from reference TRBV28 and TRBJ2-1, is DVKVTQSSRYLVKRTGEKVFLECVQDMDHENMFWYRQDPGLGLRLIYFSYDVKMKEKGDIPEGYSVSREKKERFSLILESASTNQTSMYLCAMGPGLLCRTSGGPRHEQFFGPGTRLTVL.

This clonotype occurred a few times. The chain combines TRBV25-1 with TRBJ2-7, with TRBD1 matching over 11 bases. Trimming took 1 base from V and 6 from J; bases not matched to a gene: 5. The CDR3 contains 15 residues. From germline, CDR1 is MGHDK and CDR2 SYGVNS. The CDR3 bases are TGTGCCAGCAGTGAATCGCGGACAGGGGGCTCCGAGCAGTACTTC. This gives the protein CASSESRTGGSEQYF.

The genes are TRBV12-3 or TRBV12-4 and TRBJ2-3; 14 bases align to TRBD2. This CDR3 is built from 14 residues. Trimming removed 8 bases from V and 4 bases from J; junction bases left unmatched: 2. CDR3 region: CASGTSGSPDTQYF. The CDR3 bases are TGTGCCAGCGGGACTAGCGGGAGTCCAGATACGCAGTATTTT.

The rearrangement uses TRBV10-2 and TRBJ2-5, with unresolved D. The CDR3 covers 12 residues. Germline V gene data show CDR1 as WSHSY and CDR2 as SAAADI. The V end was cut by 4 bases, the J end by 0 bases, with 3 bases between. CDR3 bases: TGCGCCAGCAGTGGGGACCAAGAGACCCAGTACTTC. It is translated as CASSGDQETQYF.

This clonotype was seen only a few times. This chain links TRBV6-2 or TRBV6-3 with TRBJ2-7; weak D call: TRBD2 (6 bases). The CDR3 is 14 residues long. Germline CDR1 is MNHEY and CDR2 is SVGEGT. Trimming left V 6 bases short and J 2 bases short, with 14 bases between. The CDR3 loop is CASRPPGLPYEQYF. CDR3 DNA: TGTGCCAGCAGACCCCCGGGACTCCCCTACGAGCAGTACTTC.

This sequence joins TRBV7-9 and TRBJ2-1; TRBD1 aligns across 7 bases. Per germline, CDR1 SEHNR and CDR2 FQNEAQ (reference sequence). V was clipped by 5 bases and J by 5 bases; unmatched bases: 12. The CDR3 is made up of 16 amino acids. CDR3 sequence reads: CASSHNRGRTHNEQFF. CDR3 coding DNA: TGTGCCAGCAGCCACAACAGGGGCCGAACTCACAATGAGCAGTTCTTC.

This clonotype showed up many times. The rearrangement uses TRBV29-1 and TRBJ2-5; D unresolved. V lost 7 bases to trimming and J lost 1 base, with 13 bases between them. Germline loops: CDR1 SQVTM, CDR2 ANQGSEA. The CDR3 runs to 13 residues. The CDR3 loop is CSGRPGSQETQYF. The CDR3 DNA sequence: TGCAGCGGCAGGCCCGGTTCCCAAGAGACCCAGTACTTC.

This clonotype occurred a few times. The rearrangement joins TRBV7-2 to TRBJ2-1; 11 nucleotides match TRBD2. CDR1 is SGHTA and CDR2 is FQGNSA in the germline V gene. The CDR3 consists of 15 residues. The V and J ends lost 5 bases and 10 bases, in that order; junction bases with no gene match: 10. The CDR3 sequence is CASSPSMGTSGEQFF. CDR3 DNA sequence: TGTGCCAGCAGCCCGTCGATGGGGACTAGCGGAGAGCAGTTCTTC.

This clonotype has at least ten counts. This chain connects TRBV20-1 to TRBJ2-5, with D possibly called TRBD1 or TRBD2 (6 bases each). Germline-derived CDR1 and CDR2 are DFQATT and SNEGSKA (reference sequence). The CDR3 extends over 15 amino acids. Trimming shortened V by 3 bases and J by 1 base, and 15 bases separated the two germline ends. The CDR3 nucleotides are TGCAGTGCTAGGGGGGGTACAGGGAGCCAAGAGACCCAGTACTTC. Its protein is CSARGGTGSQETQYF.

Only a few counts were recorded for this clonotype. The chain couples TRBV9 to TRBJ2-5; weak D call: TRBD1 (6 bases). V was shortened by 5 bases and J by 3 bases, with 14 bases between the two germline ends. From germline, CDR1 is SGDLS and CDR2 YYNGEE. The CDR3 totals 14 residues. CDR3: CASRPSSGEETQYF. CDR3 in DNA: TGTGCCAGCAGACCTTCATCAGGGGAAGAGACCCAGTACTTC.

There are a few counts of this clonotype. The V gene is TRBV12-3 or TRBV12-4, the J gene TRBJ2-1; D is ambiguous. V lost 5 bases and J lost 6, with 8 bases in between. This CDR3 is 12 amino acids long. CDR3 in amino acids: CASSRLSNEQFF. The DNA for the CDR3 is TGTGCCAGCAGTAGACTTTCCAATGAGCAGTTCTTC.

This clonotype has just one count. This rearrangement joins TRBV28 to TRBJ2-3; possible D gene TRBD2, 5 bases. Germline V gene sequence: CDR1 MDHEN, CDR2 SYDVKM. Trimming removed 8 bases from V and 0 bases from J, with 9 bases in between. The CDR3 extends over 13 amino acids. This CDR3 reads CASAGGSTDTQYF. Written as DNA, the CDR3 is TGTGCCAGCGCGGGCGGAAGCACAGATACGCAGTATTTT.

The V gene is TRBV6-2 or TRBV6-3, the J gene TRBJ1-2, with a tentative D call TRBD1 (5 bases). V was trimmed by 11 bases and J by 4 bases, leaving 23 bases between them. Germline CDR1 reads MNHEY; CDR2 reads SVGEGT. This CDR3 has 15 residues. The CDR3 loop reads CAVTPGPWEGYGYTF. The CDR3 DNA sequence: TGTGCCGTCACCCCGGGACCCTGGGAAGGCTATGGCTACACCTTC.

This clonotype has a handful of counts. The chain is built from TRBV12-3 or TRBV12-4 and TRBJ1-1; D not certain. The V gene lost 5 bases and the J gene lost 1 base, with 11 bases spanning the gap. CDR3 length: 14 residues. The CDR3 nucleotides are TGTGCCAGCAGTCCAAGGGCAAAGAACACTGAAGCTTTCTTT. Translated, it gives CASSPRAKNTEAFF.

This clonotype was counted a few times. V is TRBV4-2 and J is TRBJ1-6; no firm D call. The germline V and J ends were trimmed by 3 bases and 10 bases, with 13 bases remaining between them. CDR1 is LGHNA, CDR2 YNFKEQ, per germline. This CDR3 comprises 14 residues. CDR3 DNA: TGTGCCAGCAGCCAGGAGGTACCCTACTCACCCCTCCACTTT. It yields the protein CASSQEVPYSPLHF.

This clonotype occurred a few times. CDR3 in DNA: TGTGCCAGCGGCGCCGGGCAGGGCTCCTACAATGAGCAGTTCTTC. Translated: CASGAGQGSYNEQFF. This chain links TRBV7-3 with TRBJ2-1; possible D gene TRBD1, 5 bases. In germline, CDR1 is SGHTA, CDR2 FQGTGA. The CDR3 is 15 residues long. Trimming stripped 8 bases from V and 0 bases from J, with 14 bases between.

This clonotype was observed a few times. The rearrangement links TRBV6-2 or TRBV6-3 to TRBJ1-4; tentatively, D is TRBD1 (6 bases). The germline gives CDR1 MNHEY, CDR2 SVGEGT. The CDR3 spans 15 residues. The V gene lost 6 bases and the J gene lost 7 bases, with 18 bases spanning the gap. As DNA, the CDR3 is TGTGCCAGCAGCCCCCTGCGGGGGCGCGGTGAAAAACTGTTTTTT. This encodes CASSPLRGRGEKLFF.

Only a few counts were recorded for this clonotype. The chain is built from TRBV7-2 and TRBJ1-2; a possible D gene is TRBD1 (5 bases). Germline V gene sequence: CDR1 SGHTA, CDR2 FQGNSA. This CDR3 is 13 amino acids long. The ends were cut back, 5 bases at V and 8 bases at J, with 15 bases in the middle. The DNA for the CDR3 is TGTGCCAGCAGCCCCCCAGGGACGGGCGGCTACACCTTC. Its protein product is CASSPPGTGGYTF.

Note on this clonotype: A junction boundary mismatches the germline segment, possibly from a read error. The chain's CDR3 is CASSLGTGPEWNF. For the CDR3, the DNA is TGTGCCAGCAGCTTAGGGACAGGGCCCGAATGGAACTTC. V usage is TRBV7-9 and J usage is TRBJ2-5; the match to TRBD1 covers 8 bases. Germline-derived CDR1 and CDR2 are SEHNR and FQNEAQ (reference sequence). This CDR3 is built from 13 residues.

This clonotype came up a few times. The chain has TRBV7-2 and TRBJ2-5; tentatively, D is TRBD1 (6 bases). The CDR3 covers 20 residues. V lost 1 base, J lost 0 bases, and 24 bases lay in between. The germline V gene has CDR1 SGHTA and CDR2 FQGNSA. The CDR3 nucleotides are TGTGCCAGCAGCTTAGGGCAGATTCGGGAATTCAACAGGGACCAAGAGACCCAGTACTTC. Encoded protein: CASSLGQIREFNRDQETQYF.